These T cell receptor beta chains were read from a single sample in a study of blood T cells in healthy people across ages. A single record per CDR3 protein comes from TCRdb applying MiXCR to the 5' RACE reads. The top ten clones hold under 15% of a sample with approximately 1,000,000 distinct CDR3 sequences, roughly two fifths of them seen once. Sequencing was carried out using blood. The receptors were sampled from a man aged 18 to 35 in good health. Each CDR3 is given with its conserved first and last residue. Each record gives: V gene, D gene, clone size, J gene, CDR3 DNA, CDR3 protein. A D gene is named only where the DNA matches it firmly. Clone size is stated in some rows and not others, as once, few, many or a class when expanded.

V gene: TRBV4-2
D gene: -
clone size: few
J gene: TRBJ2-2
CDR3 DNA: TGTGCCAGCAGCCGCCGGGACGGATACACCGGGGAGCTGTTTTTT
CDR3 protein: CASSRRDGYTGELFF

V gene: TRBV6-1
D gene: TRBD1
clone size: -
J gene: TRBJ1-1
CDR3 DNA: TGTGCCAGCAGGGACAGGGGCTGGGGTAACACTGAAGCTTTCTTT
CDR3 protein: CASRDRGWGNTEAFF

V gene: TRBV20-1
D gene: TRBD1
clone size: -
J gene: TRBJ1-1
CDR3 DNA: TGCAGTGCTGGCAGGGGGCTGAGCACTGAAGCTTTCTTT
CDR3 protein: CSAGRGLSTEAFF

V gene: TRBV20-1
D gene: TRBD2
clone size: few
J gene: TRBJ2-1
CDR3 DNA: TGCAGTGCTAGCGGGGGGATGAACAATGAGCAGTTCTTC
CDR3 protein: CSASGGMNNEQFF

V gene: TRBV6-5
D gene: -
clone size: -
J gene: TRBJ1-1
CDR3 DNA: TGTGCCAGCAGTTACGGCGTCGCGGGCACTGAAGCTTTCTTT
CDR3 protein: CASSYGVAGTEAFF

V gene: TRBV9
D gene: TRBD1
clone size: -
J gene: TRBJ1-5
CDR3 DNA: TGTGCCAGCAGCCGGACAGGGACTAGCAATCAGCCCCAGCATTTT
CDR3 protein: CASSRTGTSNQPQHF

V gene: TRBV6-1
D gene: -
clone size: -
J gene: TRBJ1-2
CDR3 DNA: TGTGCCAGCAGCCGAACTCGGGGAGGGAACTTCAACTATGGCTACACCTTC
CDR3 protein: CASSRTRGGNFNYGYTF

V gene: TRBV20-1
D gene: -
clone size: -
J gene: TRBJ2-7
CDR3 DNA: TGCAGTGCTAGATTTGGGCTCGAGGGGGGGAGCTCCTACAATGAGCAGTACTTC
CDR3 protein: CSARFGLEGGSSYNEQYF

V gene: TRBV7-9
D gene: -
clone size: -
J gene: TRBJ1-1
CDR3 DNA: TGTGCCAGCAGCACGACCGGGCAGATCATGAACACTGAAGCTTTCTTT
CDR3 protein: CASSTTGQIMNTEAFF

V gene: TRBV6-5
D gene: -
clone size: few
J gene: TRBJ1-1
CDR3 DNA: TGTGCCAGCTCAGCCGTGGGGGCGAACACTGAAGCTTTCTTT
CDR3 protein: CASSAVGANTEAFF

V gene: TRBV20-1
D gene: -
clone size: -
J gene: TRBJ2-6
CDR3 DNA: TGCAGTGCTCCCCCGCGGGCCAACGTCCTGACTTTC
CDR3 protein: CSAPPRANVLTF

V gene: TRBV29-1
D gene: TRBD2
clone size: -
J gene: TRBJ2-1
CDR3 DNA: TGCAGCGTTGAAGATCGGATTAGCGGGGGGTACAATGAGCAGTTCTTC
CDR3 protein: CSVEDRISGGYNEQFF

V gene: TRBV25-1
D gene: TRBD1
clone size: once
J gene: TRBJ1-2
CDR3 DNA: TGTGCCAGCAGTGCACGGGACAGGTCTAACTATGGCTACACCTTC
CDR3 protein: CASSARDRSNYGYTF

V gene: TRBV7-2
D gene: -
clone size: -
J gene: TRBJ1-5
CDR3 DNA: TGTGCCAGCAGCTCAAGGATGGGCAATCAGCCCCAGCATTTT
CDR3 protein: CASSSRMGNQPQHF

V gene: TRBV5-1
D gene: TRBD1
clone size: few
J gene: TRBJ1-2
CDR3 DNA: TGCGCCAGCAGCCCAGGACAGGGGCGGCACTATGGCTACACCTTC
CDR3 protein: CASSPGQGRHYGYTF

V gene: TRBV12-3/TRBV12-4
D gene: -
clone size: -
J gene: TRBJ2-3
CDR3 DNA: TGTGCCAGCACCGGTGCTAGCACAGATACGCAGTATTTT
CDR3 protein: CASTGASTDTQYF

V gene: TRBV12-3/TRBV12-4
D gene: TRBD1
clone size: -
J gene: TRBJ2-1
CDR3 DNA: TGTGCCAGCAGTCCCGGTCGGGACAGGCAAGAGACCCAGTTCTTC
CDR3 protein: CASSPGRDRQETQFF

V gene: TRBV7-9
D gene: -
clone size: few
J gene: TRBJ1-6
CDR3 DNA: TGTGCCAGCAGCCTGAGCATTCCACCCCTCCACTTT
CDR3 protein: CASSLSIPPLHF

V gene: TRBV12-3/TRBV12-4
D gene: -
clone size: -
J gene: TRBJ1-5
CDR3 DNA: TGTGCCAGCAGGGAGACAGGAGATCAGCCCCAGCATTTT
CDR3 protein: CASRETGDQPQHF

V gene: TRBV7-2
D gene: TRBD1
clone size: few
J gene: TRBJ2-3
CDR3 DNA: TGTGCCAGCAGCTTTGGGACAGGATATGATACGCAGTATTTT
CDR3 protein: CASSFGTGYDTQYF

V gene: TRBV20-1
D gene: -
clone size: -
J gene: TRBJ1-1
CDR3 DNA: TGCAGTGCTAGAGTAGGGGGGGACACTGAAGCTTTCTTT
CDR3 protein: CSARVGGDTEAFF

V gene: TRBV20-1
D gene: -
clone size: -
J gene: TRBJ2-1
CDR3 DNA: TGCAGTGCCCCTAAAAACAGGGTATCCTACAATGAGCAGTTCTTC
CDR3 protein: CSAPKNRVSYNEQFF

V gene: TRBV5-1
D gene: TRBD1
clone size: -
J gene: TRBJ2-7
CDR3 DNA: TGCGCCAGCAGCTTGTCGGACAGGGGGCTCGTCAATGAGCAGTACTTC
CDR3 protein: CASSLSDRGLVNEQYF

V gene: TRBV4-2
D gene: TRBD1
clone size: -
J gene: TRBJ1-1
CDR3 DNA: TGTGCCAGCAGCCAAGCCGGGACTCGGACAGGGCCGATGAACACTGAAGCTTTCTTT
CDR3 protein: CASSQAGTRTGPMNTEAFF

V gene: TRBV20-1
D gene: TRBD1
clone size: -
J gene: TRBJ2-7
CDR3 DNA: TGCAGTGCTAAGACAGGGGGCTTGTACGAGCAGTACTTC
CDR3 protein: CSAKTGGLYEQYF

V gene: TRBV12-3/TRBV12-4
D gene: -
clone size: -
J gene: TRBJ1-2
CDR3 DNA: TGTGCCAGCGCCGTCGCAGCCAACTATGGCTACACCTTC
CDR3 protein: CASAVAANYGYTF

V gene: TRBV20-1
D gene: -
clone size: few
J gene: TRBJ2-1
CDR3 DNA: TGCAGTGCTGACTTACGGGCTCGTGAGCAGTTCTTC
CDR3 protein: CSADLRAREQFF

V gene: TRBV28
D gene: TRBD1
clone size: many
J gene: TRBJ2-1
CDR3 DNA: TGTGCCAGCAGCCCTGACAGGGACAATGAGCAGTTCTTC
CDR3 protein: CASSPDRDNEQFF

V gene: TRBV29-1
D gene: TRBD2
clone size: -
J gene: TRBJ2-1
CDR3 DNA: TGCAGCACTTCGATAGCGGGAGCCTACAATGAGCAGTTCTTC
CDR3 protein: CSTSIAGAYNEQFF

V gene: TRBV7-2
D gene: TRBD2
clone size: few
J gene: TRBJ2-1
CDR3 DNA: TGTGCCAGCAGCTTGTTCGGGCTAGCGGCCTACAATGAGCAGTTCTTC
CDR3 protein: CASSLFGLAAYNEQFF

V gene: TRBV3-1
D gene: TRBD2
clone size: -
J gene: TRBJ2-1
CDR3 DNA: TGTGCCAGCAGCTTCGGGACTAGCGGGGGGGCCGAGCAGTTCTTC
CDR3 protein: CASSFGTSGGAEQFF

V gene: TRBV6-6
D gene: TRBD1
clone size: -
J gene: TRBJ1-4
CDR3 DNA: TGTGCCATCAGTCAAAACAGGGGTGGTGGATACGAAAAACTGTTTTTT
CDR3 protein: CAISQNRGGGYEKLFF

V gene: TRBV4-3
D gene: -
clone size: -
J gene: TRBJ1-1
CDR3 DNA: TGCGCCAGCAGCCAAGATGGTGGGCGAACTGAAGCTTTCTTT
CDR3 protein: CASSQDGGRTEAFF

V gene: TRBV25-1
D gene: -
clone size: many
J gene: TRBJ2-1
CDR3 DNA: TGTGCCAGCAGTGAATTGGGACTTAACTACAATGAGCAGTTCTTC
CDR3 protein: CASSELGLNYNEQFF

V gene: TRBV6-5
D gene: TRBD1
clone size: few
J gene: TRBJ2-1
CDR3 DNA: TGTGCCAGCGCCCGGGACAGTATACAGTTCTTC
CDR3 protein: CASARDSIQFF

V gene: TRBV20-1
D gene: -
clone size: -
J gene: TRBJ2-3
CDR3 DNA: TGCAGTGCTAGAGATCCCAGGGATATAGATACGCAGTATTTT
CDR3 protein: CSARDPRDIDTQYF

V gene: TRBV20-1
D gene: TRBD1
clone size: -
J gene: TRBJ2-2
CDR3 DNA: TGCAGTGCTGAAGTGAACAGGGGCTTCACCGGGGAGCTGTTTTTT
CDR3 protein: CSAEVNRGFTGELFF

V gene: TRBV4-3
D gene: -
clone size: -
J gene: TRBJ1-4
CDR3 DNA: TGCGCCAGCAGCCAAGTTTCGCGGAAACTGTTTTTT
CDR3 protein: CASSQVSRKLFF

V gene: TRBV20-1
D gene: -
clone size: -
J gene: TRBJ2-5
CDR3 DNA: TGCAGTGCTGGGGGAAGGAGAGGAGGGGAGACCCAGTACTTC
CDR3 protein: CSAGGRRGGETQYF

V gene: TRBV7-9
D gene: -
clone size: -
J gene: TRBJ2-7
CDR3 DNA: TGTGCCAGCAGCTTCAGACCGAGGGGGTACGAGCAGTACTTC
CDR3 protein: CASSFRPRGYEQYF

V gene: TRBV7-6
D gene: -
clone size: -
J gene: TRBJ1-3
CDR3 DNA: TGTGCCAGCAGCTTAGGGTTTCTGGGACAAGTCTCTGGAAACACCATATATTTT
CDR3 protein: CASSLGFLGQVSGNTIYF

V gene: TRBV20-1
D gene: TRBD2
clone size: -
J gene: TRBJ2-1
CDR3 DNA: TGCAGTGCTAGAGGGGAGCGGGGTAGGGTTTACAATGAGCAGTTCTTC
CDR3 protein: CSARGERGRVYNEQFF

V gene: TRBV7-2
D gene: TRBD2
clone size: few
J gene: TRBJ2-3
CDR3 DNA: TGTGCCAGCAGCCGGAAGACTAGCGGGGTTCGCACAGATACGCAGTATTTT
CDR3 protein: CASSRKTSGVRTDTQYF

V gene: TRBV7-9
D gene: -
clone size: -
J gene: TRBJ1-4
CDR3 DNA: TGTGCCAGCAGCTTAAATCGGAAGGGGGGGATCTACGAAAAACTGTTTTTT
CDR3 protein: CASSLNRKGGIYEKLFF

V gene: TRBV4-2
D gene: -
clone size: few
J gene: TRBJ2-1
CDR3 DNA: TGTGCCAGCAGCCAAGCTGTGAATCCGTACAATGAGCAGTTCTTC
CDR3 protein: CASSQAVNPYNEQFF

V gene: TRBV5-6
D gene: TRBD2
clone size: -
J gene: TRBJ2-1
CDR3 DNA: TGTGCCAGCAGCCCCCGGGGGGGCTGGAATGAGCAGTTCTTC
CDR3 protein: CASSPRGGWNEQFF

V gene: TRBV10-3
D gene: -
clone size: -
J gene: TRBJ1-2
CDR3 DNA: TGTGCCATCAGTACTACAGGGAATGGCTACACCTTC
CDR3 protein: CAISTTGNGYTF

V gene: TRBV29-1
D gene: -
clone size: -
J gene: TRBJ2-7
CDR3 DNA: TGCAGCGTTGAAGGGGGACGGCCCTACGAGCAGTACTTC
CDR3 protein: CSVEGGRPYEQYF

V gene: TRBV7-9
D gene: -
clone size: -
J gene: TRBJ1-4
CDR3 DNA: TGTGCCAGCAGCTTAGGTACCCAGGGACGGGAAAAACTGTTTTTT
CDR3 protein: CASSLGTQGREKLFF

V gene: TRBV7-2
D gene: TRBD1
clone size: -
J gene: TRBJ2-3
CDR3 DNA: TGTGCCACCGCACGGACAGGTTTTGTCACTACAGATACGCAGTATTTT
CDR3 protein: CATARTGFVTTDTQYF

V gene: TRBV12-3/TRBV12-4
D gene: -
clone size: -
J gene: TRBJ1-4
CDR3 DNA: TGTGCCAGCAGTTTCGGGGGGATCACTAATGAAAAACTGTTTTTT
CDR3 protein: CASSFGGITNEKLFF